The present entry profiles one TCR beta chain with its context. Its antigen remains unidentified. The record has no base qualities; no much larger clone is one base away. The data derive from a study of post-analysis software for immune sequencing data (dated by TCRdb to the mid-2010s). As for the study more broadly: Recorded disease courses included relapsing-remitting, secondary progressive and progressive-relapsing multiple sclerosis, with some patients lacking subtype annotation. A subset of samples was prepared in parallel using single-end sample barcoding, then pooled and co-amplified after Illumina adapter ligation. The multiple sclerosis patient repertoires were compared with more than 10 previously published healthy control repertoires from donors aged roughly 6 to 27 years. Study-wide conclusions, independent of this receptor: The multiple sclerosis patient group was slightly younger than the control group. Significantly lower normalized Chao1 diversity was found in multiple sclerosis patients than in controls, suggesting substantial peripheral T-cell clonal expansion. Significantly higher frequencies in patients than in controls were found for a handful of TRBV segments, including TRBV5-6, TRBV5-1 and TRBV20-1. When samples were clustered directly using the F measure, samples prepared in the same batch co-clustered strongly, which prompted a batch-effect correction.

Receptor libraries were prepared by PCR. The reads were generated on an Illumina HiSeq 2500. Unique molecular identifiers were incorporated into TCR beta cDNA libraries to reduce PCR and sequencing biases. Every 1 to 10 million input T cells yielded approximately 500,000 cDNA molecules, meaning each molecule approximated one T cell. The same protocol used for the earlier healthy control dataset was applied to prepare and sequence the patient libraries. Samples belonging to the same batch were prepared together, multiplexed and sequenced on a shared HiSeq lane. On the authors' methods: MIGEC was used to process the raw barcoded reads, and molecular identifier groups with only a single read were discarded before consensus assembly and CDR3 extraction. Clonotype tables were post-analysed with VDJtools, normalizing diversity by down-sampling all datasets to the smallest sample size. To correct batch-related cross-sample contamination, repertoire overlap clustering matched CDR3 amino acid sequences but not nucleotide sequences. Clones were called with MiXCR by TCRdb after fastp trimmed the public reads at Q25, and only in-frame beta chains were retained. CDR3 protein sequences are deduplicated, and each keeps its most common genes and DNA. The V and J calls were not made by the authors but by TCRdb's processing. Across this sample there are roughly 800,000 distinct CDR3 sequences, with about 27% seen only once. The top ten hold around 0.56% of the sample.

TCR beta repertoires were profiled from peripheral blood of roughly 13 young patients with multiple sclerosis to demonstrate the VDJtools post-analysis software. Multiple sclerosis patients were children and adolescents aged about 6 to 16 years. The CDR3, from cysteine to phenylalanine, totals 19 residues. Here the CDR3 DNA is all that survives: 57 bases in frame from base 1. In the germline V gene, CDR1 corresponds to SGHRS and CDR2 to YFSETQ. V has 3 bases trimmed and J has 2 bases trimmed; junction bases matching no gene number 10. The chain uses TRBV5-1 and TRBJ2-3; TRBD2 fits 15 bases in the junction. The TCR comes from a girl between 5 and 17 years old with multiple sclerosis. Sample: blood. The CDR3 in this case is CASSSGLAGGTVPTDTQYF. The nucleotides are TGCGCCAGCAGCTCCGGACTAGCGGGAGGGACCGTTCCCACAGATACGCAGTATTTT.